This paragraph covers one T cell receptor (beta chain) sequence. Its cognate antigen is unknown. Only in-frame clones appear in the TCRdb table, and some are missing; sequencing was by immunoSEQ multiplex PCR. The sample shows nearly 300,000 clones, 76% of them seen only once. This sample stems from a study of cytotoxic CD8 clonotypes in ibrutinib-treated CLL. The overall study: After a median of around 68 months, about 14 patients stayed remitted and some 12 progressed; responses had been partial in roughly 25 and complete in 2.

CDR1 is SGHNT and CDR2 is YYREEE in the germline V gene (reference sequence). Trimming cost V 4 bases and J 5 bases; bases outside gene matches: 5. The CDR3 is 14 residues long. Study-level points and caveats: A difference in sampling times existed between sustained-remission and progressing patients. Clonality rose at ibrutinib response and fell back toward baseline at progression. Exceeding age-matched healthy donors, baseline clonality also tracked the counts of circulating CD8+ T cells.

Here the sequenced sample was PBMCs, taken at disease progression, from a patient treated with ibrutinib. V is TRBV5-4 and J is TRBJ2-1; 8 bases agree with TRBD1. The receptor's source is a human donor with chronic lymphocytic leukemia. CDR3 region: CASSAHRGDNEQFF. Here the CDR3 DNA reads TGTGCCAGCAGCGCACACAGGGGGGACAATGAGCAGTTCTTC.